These 21 T cell receptor beta chains share one sample of origin, sequenced in a study of blood T cells in healthy people across ages. Then a second PCR, running about 6 to 11 cycles, was carried out with a sample-barcoded 5' primer and a J-beta primer mix. TCRdb independently ran MiXCR on the 5' RACE reads; one entry per CDR3 protein. Seen here are hundreds of thousands of distinct CDR3 sequences, about 59% observed once, and the top ten hold approximately 30%. Sample: blood. All receptors come from a man aged 25-45 years in good health.

V usage is TRBV2 and J usage is TRBJ2-6; no firm D call. The CDR3 contains 14 residues. The V and J ends lost 4 bases and 0 bases respectively, with 4 bases between them. Germline CDR1 and CDR2: SNHLY and FYNNEI. The CDR3 loop reads CASSANSGANVLTF. The CDR3 nucleotides read TGTGCCAGCAGTGCTAACTCTGGGGCCAACGTCCTGACTTTC.

The chain has TRBV4-2 and TRBJ1-1; possibly TRBD1 for D (6 bases). From germline, CDR1 is LGHNA and CDR2 YNFKEQ. The V end lost 0 bases, the J end lost 3 bases, and 14 bases lay between the germline ends. The CDR3 length is 16 residues. The CDR3 loop reads CASSQENRQADTEAFF. Written as DNA, the CDR3 is TGTGCCAGCAGCCAAGAAAACCGACAGGCGGACACTGAAGCTTTCTTT.

J is TRBJ2-2 and V is TRBV13, with no clear D. This CDR3 contains 11 residues. The V and J ends lost 4 bases and 11 bases respectively, with 8 bases between them. CDR1 and CDR2 from the germline V gene are PRHDT and FYEKMQ (reference sequence). For the CDR3, the DNA is TGTGCCAGCAGCTCCACCTCTGAGCTGTTTTTT. Its protein is CASSSTSELFF.

Notes on this clonotype: A read error may produce the germline difference seen at one junction end. The chain joins TRBV3-1 to TRBJ2-1; no reliable D call. The CDR3 spans 15 residues. The germline V gene encodes CDR1 LGHDT and CDR2 YNNKEL (reference sequence). This chain's CDR3 is CASSQVLGPYNEQFF. The CDR3 nucleotides are TGTGCCAGCAGTCAAGTCCTAGGGCCTTACAATGAGCAGTTCTTC.

The J gene is TRBJ2-3, the V gene TRBV20-1, with 11 bases fitting TRBD2. Per germline, CDR1 DFQATT and CDR2 SNEGSKA (reference sequence). With 6 bases clipped from V and 4 bases from J, the junction kept 9 bases outside the gene matches. This CDR3 has 15 residues. CDR3 protein: CSASSGGARSDTQYF. The DNA for the CDR3 is TGCAGTGCAAGTAGCGGGGGGGCCAGGTCAGATACGCAGTATTTT.

The V gene is TRBV20-1, the J gene TRBJ2-1; TRBD1 aligns across 8 bases. This CDR3 is built from 13 residues. The germline V gene has CDR1 DFQATT and CDR2 SNEGSKA (reference sequence). V lost 0 bases and J lost 12; bases outside the gene matches: 7. The CDR3 loop reads CSARDPGTGRQFF. The CDR3 bases are TGCAGTGCTAGAGATCCCGGGACAGGACGGCAGTTCTTC.

The table lists this clonotype with a few counts. The chain recombines TRBV9 with TRBJ2-1, with TRBD2 identical over 10 bases. Germline V lookup: CDR1 SGDLS, CDR2 YYNGEE. The V and J ends lost 1 base and 12 bases, in that order; junction bases with no gene match: 7. This CDR3 has 14 residues. This CDR3 is CASSVQRGGLLQFF. CDR3 in DNA: TGTGCCAGCAGCGTACAGCGGGGGGGCCTGTTGCAGTTCTTC.

V gene TRBV6-5 combines with J gene TRBJ1-1; D gene ambiguous. The CDR3 extends over 14 amino acids. Germline V gene lookup returns CDR1 MNHEY and CDR2 SVGAGI. Trimming cost V 11 bases and J 5 bases, with 21 bases left between them. The CDR3 DNA follows: TGTGCCTCGGAAGGGCGGGGTTTGCGAACTGAAGCTTTCTTT. This translates into CASEGRGLRTEAFF.

The chain recombines TRBV9 with TRBJ2-7; maybe TRBD1 (5 bases). V was trimmed by 4 bases and J by 3 bases, leaving 14 bases between them. CDR3 size: 14 residues. Germline CDR1 and CDR2: SGDLS and YYNGEE. The CDR3: CASSPRQSNYEQYF. DNA of the CDR3: TGTGCCAGCAGCCCTCGACAGAGCAACTACGAGCAGTACTTC. Together with reference TRBV9 and TRBJ2-7, the CDR3 gives the full variable domain: DSGVTQTPKHLITATGQRVTLRCSPRSGDLSVYWYQQSLDQGLQFLIQYYNGEERAKGNILERFSAQQFPDLHSELNLSSLELGDSALYFCASSPRQSNYEQYFGPGTRLTVT.

The sample holds many counts of this clonotype. The V gene is TRBV24-1, the J gene TRBJ2-5; 8 bases fit TRBD1. The CDR3 length is 15 residues. V lost 4 bases and J lost 5; bases outside the gene matches: 8. The V gene's germline CDR1 is KGHDR and CDR2 SFDVKD. The CDR3 here is CATSDQRTGLETQYF. In DNA, the CDR3 is TGTGCCACCAGTGACCAGAGGACAGGGCTGGAGACCCAGTACTTC.

This chain joins TRBV20-1 and TRBJ2-7; no firm D call. The CDR3 is 14 amino acids. Germline V gene data show CDR1 as DFQATT and CDR2 as SNEGSKA (reference sequence). V lost 3 bases and J lost 7, with 19 bases in between. CDR3 in DNA: TGCAGTGCTAGGGCCAGATACCCGAACGGTGAGCAGTACTTC. This codes for CSARARYPNGEQYF.

This sequence joins TRBV4-3 and TRBJ2-7, with D possibly TRBD2 on 7 matching bases. The V gene lost 3 bases and the J gene lost 7 bases, with 16 bases spanning the gap. This CDR3 comprises 14 residues. Germline V lookup: CDR1 LGHNA, CDR2 YSLEER. CDR3 sequence reads: CASSQVGGAGEQYF. The CDR3 DNA follows: TGCGCCAGCAGCCAGGTGGGGGGGGCAGGTGAGCAGTACTTC.

This rearrangement joins TRBV28 to TRBJ1-2; TRBD1 matches 10 bases. The CDR3 is 15 amino acids. Germline V CDR1 and CDR2: MDHEN, SYDVKM. With 6 bases clipped from V and 4 bases from J, the junction kept 8 bases outside the gene matches. The CDR3 loop reads CASRTGQGFIYGYTF. The CDR3 nucleotides are TGTGCCAGCAGGACGGGACAGGGGTTCATCTATGGCTACACCTTC.

This clonotype has a count of ten or more. The rearrangement joins TRBV7-9 to TRBJ2-6; the match to TRBD1 covers 7 bases. Germline CDR1 reads SEHNR; CDR2 reads FQNEAQ (reference sequence). The CDR3 is 16 amino acids. V was clipped by 4 bases and J by 0 bases; unmatched bases: 3. For the CDR3, the DNA is TGTGCCAGCAGCTGGGACAGTCGCTCTGGGGCCAACGTCCTGACTTTC. It yields the protein CASSWDSRSGANVLTF.

The rearrangement links TRBV7-2 to TRBJ1-6, with D possibly TRBD1 on 6 matching bases. This CDR3 spans 14 amino acids. Germline values: CDR1 SGHTA, CDR2 FQGNSA. Trimming left V 7 bases short and J 10 bases short, with 17 bases between. The CDR3 DNA reads as TGTGCCAGCATCGATGGCAGGGGAGGATCACCCCTCCACTTT. Encoded protein: CASIDGRGGSPLHF.

V and J are TRBV7-2 and TRBJ2-5, with 8 bases identical to TRBD1. Trimming took 2 bases from V and 0 from J; bases not matched to a gene: 5. Per the germline V gene, CDR1 is SGHTA and CDR2 is FQGNSA. The CDR3 contains 16 residues. The CDR3 is CASSLLTGVYQETQYF. CDR3 in DNA: TGTGCCAGCAGCTTACTGACAGGGGTATACCAAGAGACCCAGTACTTC. The whole variable domain, remainder taken from reference TRBV7-2 and TRBJ2-5, is GAGVSQSPSNKVTEKGKDVELRCDPISGHTALYWYRQSLGQGLEFLIYFQGNSAPDKSGLPSDRFSAERTGGSVSTLTIQRTQQEDSAVYLCASSLLTGVYQETQYFGPGTRLLVL.

The V gene is TRBV5-1, the J gene TRBJ2-7, with a weak D call TRBD1 (5 bases). Trimming left V 0 bases short and J 3 bases short, with 34 bases between. The CDR3 runs 22 residues. Germline V lookup: CDR1 SGHRS, CDR2 YFSETQ. The CDR3, as DNA: TGCGCCAGCAGCTTGGGTCGCTGGGCGGAACAGGTCCCCCGCCCTTCCATCTACGAGCAGTACTTC. It encodes CASSLGRWAEQVPRPSIYEQYF.

About this clonotype itself: The junction shows a germline mismatch at one end, possibly a read error. The rearrangement uses TRBV7-8 and TRBJ2-5; D may be TRBD1 or TRBD2 (5 bases each). Germline-derived CDR1 and CDR2 are SGHVS and FQNEAQ. This CDR3 is 20 amino acids long. The DNA of the CDR3 is TGCGCCAGCAGCTCCACGAGAGGGGCGGGCTTTCCAGTTCGGCCAGAGACCCAGTACTTC. Translated: CASSSTRGAGFPVRPETQYF.

The table lists this clonotype with many counts. The chain joins TRBV27 to TRBJ1-2, with a possible D match to TRBD1 (5 bases). Germline values: CDR1 MNHEY, CDR2 SMNVEV (reference sequence). The CDR3 totals 12 residues. V was trimmed by 6 bases and J by 4 bases, leaving 9 bases between them. Here the CDR3 reads CASRTGAYGYTF. In nucleotides, the CDR3 is TGTGCCAGCAGAACAGGAGCCTATGGCTACACCTTC.

The rearrangement uses TRBV5-6 and TRBJ2-4; 9 bases agree with TRBD2. V lost 2 bases, J lost 13 bases, and 19 bases stayed unmatched. Germline V gene sequence: CDR1 SGHDT, CDR2 YYEEEE. This CDR3 contains 17 residues. CDR3 amino acids: CASSLRSSGDSMGEQYF. The CDR3 coding sequence is TGTGCCAGCAGCTTAAGGTCTAGCGGGGATTCTATGGGGGAGCAGTACTTC.

The chain links TRBV20-1 to TRBJ1-1; no reliable D call. Per the germline V gene, CDR1 is DFQATT and CDR2 is SNEGSKA (reference sequence). CDR3 length equals 13 residues. Trimming took off 3 bases at V and 2 bases at J, with 10 bases between the two ends. In DNA, the CDR3 is TGCAGTGCTAGGCCGACAAGTAACACTGAAGCTTTCTTT. It specifies CSARPTSNTEAFF.